This TCR beta chain was captured in a study of shared clonotypes between healthy human individuals. Study-wide background: CD4 naive cells filled three plates per donor, CD4 memory three, CD8 naive two and CD8 memory one. Points from the study as a whole: Richness estimates generally favored naive over memory subsets. Among donors, clonotype sharing was expected to be affected by sequencing depth. Naive CD4 clonotypes were shared across several donors at 4% to 5%.

TCRdb's copy holds only in-frame clones and misses some; the assay was immunoSEQ multiplex PCR. The table lists roughly 2 million clones, approximately 95% of them singletons. CDR3 size: 16 residues. The V gene end was trimmed by 2 bases and the J gene end by 1 base; junction bases not matched to a gene: 5. Germline V CDR1 and CDR2: MNHEY, SMNVEV (reference sequence). Comment on this clone: The antigen is unknown. The sample has other DNA sequences that encode this CDR3 too.

The TCR originated in a young man in good health. The chain couples TRBV27 to TRBJ2-7; 10 nucleotides agree with TRBD2. Sample: naive CD4+ T cells sorted from blood. Subset indicated: CD45RA+ positively selected. CDR3 bases: TGTGCCAGCAGTTTACTTGCTAGCGGGAGTTCCTACGAGCAGTACTTC. It codes for CASSLLASGSSYEQYF.